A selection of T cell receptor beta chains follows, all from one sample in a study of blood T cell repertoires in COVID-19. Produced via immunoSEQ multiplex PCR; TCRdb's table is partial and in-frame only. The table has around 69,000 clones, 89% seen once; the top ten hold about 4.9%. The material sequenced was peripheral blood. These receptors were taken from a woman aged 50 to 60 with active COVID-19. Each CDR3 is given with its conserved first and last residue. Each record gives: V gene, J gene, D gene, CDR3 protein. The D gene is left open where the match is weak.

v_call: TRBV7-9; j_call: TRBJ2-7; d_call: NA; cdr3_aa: CASSPPGEAVRHEQYF
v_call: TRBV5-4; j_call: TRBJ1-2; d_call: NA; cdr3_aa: CASSLFGDYGYTF
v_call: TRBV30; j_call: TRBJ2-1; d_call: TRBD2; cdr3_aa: CAWSAPSRGGYNEQFF
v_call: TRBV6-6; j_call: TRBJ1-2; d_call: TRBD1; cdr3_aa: CASSPGTGSTF
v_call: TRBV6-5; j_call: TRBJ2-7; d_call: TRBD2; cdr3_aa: CASSRTSGSYEQYF
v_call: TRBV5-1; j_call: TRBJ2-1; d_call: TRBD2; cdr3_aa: CASSTASGRTNEQFF
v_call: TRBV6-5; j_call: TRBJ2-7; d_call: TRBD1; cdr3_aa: CASSYRDRAYEQYF
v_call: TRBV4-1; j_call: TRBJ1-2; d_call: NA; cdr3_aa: CASSQTLGQTDYGYTF
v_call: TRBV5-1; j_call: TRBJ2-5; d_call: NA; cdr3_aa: CASSLEQGAVETQYF
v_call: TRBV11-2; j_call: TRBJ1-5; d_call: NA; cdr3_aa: CASSLDGWGQAPDQPQHF
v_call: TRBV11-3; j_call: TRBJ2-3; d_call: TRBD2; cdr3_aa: CASSMWRGSTDTQYF
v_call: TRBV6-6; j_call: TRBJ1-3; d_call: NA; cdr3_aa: CASRVGGGSGNTIYF
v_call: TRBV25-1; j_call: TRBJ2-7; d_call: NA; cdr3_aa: CASSDTSGVPPYEQYF
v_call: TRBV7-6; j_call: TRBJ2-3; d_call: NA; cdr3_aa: CASSLSGRSTDTQYF
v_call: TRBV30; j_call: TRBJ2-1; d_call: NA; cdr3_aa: CAWTGRGDNEQFF
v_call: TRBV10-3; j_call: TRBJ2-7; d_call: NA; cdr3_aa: CAIRGADSFHEQYF
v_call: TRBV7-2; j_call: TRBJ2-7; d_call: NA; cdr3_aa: CASSPVGGSYEQYF
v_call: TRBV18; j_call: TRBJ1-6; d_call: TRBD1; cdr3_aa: CASSRGGSDSPLHF
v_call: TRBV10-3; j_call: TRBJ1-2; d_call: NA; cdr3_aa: CAISEGERQNYGYTF
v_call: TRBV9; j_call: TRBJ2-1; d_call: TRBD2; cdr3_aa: CASSARLAGVYNEQFF
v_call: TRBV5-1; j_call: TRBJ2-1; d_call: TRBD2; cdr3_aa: CASSSPWEGLNEQFF
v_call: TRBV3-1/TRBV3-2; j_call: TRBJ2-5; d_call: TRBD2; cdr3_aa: CASSHLAGGGETQYF